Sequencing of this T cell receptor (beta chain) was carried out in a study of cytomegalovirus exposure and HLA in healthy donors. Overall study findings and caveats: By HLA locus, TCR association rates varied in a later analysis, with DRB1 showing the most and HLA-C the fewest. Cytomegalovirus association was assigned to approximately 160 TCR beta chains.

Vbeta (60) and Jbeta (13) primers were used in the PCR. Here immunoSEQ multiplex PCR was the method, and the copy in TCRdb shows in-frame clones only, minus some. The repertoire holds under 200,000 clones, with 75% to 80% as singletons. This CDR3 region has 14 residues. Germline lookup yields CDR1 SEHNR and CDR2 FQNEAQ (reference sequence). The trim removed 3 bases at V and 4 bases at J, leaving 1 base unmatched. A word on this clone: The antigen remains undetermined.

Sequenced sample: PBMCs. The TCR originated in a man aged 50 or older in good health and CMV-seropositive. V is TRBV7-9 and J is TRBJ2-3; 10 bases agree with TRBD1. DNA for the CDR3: TGTGCCAGCAGCTTGGACAGGGGGGCAGATACGCAGTATTTT. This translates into CASSLDRGADTQYF.